This T cell receptor (beta chain) was recorded in a study of T cells in Graves' hyperthyroidism and ophthalmopathy (dated by TCRdb to the late 2010s). For the study in its entirety: TCR V-J signatures able to tell the groups apart were searched for in a discovery cohort of some 100 patients, of whom about 40 had Graves' ophthalmopathy and some 60 had stable Graves' hyperthyroidism. For training and testing, the 100 or so patients in the discovery cohort were randomly divided in a 7:3 ratio. Prospective prediction of ophthalmopathy was tested in an independent validation cohort of 18 to 20 hyperthyroidism patients and 15 to 17 patients who later progressed to ophthalmopathy. TCR Vbeta CDR3 sequencing of roughly 140 peripheral blood samples (fewer than 45 ophthalmopathy, 75 to 85 hyperthyroidism and some 17 progressor patients) is reported in the paper. The study also compared thyroid tissue and blood T-cell repertoires from five or six Graves' hyperthyroidism patients. After blood sampling, hyperthyroidism patients were treated with methimazole at a starting dose of 30 mg daily, and ophthalmopathy patients were treated with high-dose intravenous methylprednisolone.

The paper as a whole reports these results and caveats: Most expanded thyroid clonotypes (frequency above 0.001) were also detected in blood, a finding suggesting that blood repertoires may reflect thyroid immune responses. In validation, progression to ophthalmopathy was predicted by the model with 70.59% sensitivity and approximately 78% specificity, a median of 6.5 months before onset. Ophthalmopathy was separated from stable hyperthyroidism by a 13 V-J signature model, with about 86% sensitivity and roughly 81% specificity obtained in cross-validation and 80%/75% obtained in testing. No statistical method was used to fix the sample size in advance, and group allocation was not hidden from the investigators.

With regard to this clonotype: Its cognate antigen has yet to be identified. Per-nucleotide qualities are absent, and no much larger clonotype sits a single base away.

The study excluded patients with uncontrolled infections, other autoimmune diseases, pregnancy or lactation. Diagnoses were established on the basis of clinical symptoms, serum thyroxine and TRAb, thyroid ultrasound, and orbital computed tomography. Trizol reagent was used to extract total RNA, and RNA quality was then checked on an Agilent 2100 Bioanalyzer. TCR beta CDR3 regions were amplified from RNA transcripts. A first-round RT-PCR of the TCR CDR3 used the HTBI primer set with the Qiagen OneStep RT-PCR kit. The libraries were constructed in a second round of multiplex PCR and then size-selected and purified. Sequencing of the libraries was done on an Illumina HiSeq2000 using paired-end 100 bp reads. Per the authors' processing: SOAPnuke was used to process the raw data, throwing out any read that contained adapters or uncalled bases, had a mean Phred below 15, or lacked an exact constant-primer or identifier match. High-quality paired reads were merged with COPE v1.2.5, and unique nucleotide sequences were defined as clonotypes. MiTCR v1.1 was used to align the clonotypes against IMGT TRBV, TRBD and TRBJ reference segments. Analysis was restricted to V-J combinations with a frequency above 0.0001, which covered 98% to 99.2% of repertoires. A TCS score was defined as the ratio between F50 (clonal expansion) and ExV (chaos), using BLOSUM62-based TCRdist between CDR3 peptides within each V-J. Welch's t-statistics and random forest reduced roughly 540 V-J features to about 13, which were used in a naive Bayes classifier (R e1071). Thyroid-blood repertoire similarity was quantified with the Morisita-Horn index. TCRdb took the public reads, trimmed them with fastp at Q25, ran MiXCR for clone calling and kept in-frame beta chains. Each record represents a unique CDR3 protein, reported with the most common genes and DNA among its rows. The V and J calls and clone size come from TCRdb's table, not from the authors' own analysis. In all, the sample holds hundreds of thousands of distinct CDR3 sequences, and 45% of those were seen once. 7% to 7.5% of the sample is in the top ten clones.

Sequenced input: peripheral blood or thyroid tissue (not recorded which). This sequence originates from an adult man with Graves' disease, either hyperthyroidism or ophthalmopathy (not recorded which).

For the CDR3, the sequence is CSARREEGYTF. The sequenced DNA is TGCAGTGCTAGGAGGGAGGAAGGCTACACCTTC. This chain is built from TRBV20-1 and TRBJ1-2; there is no confident call for the D gene. From its cysteine to its phenylalanine, the CDR3 spans 11 amino acids. Only CDR3 DNA is held: 33 bases, read in frame from base 1. The germline V gene (reference sequence) gives CDR1 as DFQATT and CDR2 as SNEGSKA. The junction carries 10 bases between V and J, which are trimmed by 3 bases and 8 bases respectively.